These T cell receptor beta chains were read from a single sample in a study of PD-1 blockade in classical Hodgkin lymphoma. Sequencing used immunoSEQ multiplex PCR; TCRdb keeps in-frame clones, though not all of them. The sample carries more than 25,000 clones, about 91% recorded once. The sequencing here drew on CD8+ T cells from blood, taken at baseline. Receptor source: a human donor with classical Hodgkin lymphoma. Each CDR3 is given with its conserved first and last residue. The D gene is left open where the match is weak. Size values are once, few and many counts, or a class for expanded clones, and some rows have none.

abundance	d_gene	v_gene	j_gene	CDR3nt	CDR3aa
NA	NA	TRBV5-4	TRBJ1-1	TGTGCCAGCAGCTTTAGTAGCACTGAAGCTTTCTTT	CASSFSSTEAFF
NA	TRBD1	TRBV5-1	TRBJ2-1	TGCGCCAGCAGCTTGGGCCGGGACAGTCCCTACAATGAGCAGTTCTTC	CASSLGRDSPYNEQFF
NA	NA	TRBV27	TRBJ2-7	TGTGCCAGCAGTTTAGCTAGGTCCTACGAGCAGTACTTC	CASSLARSYEQYF
NA	TRBD1	TRBV14	TRBJ1-1	TGTGCCAGCAGCCAAGGGGGGACAGGGCGAACTGAAGCTTTCTTT	CASSQGGTGRTEAFF
NA	TRBD1	TRBV6-6	TRBJ2-7	TGTGCCAGCAGTTTCCGGGACAGGGACGGCGAGCAGTACTTC	CASSFRDRDGEQYF
NA	NA	TRBV25-1	TRBJ2-2	TGTGCCAGCAGCGAGGGGGAGGAGGAGCTGTTTTTT	CASSEGEEELFF
once	NA	TRBV30	TRBJ2-7	TGTGCCTGGAGTGTACCTGGTCAGCCCTATTACGAGCAGTACTTC	CAWSVPGQPYYEQYF
NA	TRBD2	TRBV9	TRBJ2-1	TGTGCCAGCAGGACTAGCGTAAACAATGAGCAGTTCTTC	CASRTSVNNEQFF
once	NA	TRBV4-1	TRBJ1-2	TGCGCCAGCAGCCAAGAGTCAGGGCTGAACTATGGCTACACCTTC	CASSQESGLNYGYTF
few	NA	TRBV6-1	TRBJ2-7	TGTGCCAGCAGCATACCGATGGAGGACGAGCAGTACTTC	CASSIPMEDEQYF
NA	NA	TRBV2	TRBJ1-2	TGTGCCAGCAGTCTCCGTTTTAAAAATGGCTACACCTTC	CASSLRFKNGYTF
NA	NA	TRBV10-1	TRBJ1-1	TGCGCCAGCAGTGGGGGGCCAGACTTAACCGACTACACTGAAGCTTTCTTT	CASSGGPDLTDYTEAFF
NA	NA	TRBV27	TRBJ2-5	TGTGCCAGCAGTTTTGGGCGGACCCAGTACTTC	CASSFGRTQYF
NA	TRBD1	TRBV28	TRBJ2-1	TGTGCCAGCAGTCCGTTGGGACAGGGCTTCTCCTACAATGAGCAGTTCTTC	CASSPLGQGFSYNEQFF
NA	NA	TRBV4-1	TRBJ1-1	TGCGCCAGCAGCCAAAACAGGGTCACTGAAGCTTTCTTT	CASSQNRVTEAFF
once	TRBD2	TRBV11-2	TRBJ2-3	TGTGCCAGCAGCCCGACTAGCGGGAGGGCAGATACGCAGTATTTT	CASSPTSGRADTQYF
NA	NA	TRBV28	TRBJ2-7	TGTGCCAGCAGTTTCTCCGTACGCCGGACGCAGGGCTCCTACGAGCAGTACTTC	CASSFSVRRTQGSYEQYF
NA	TRBD2	TRBV4-2	TRBJ2-1	TGTGCCAGCAGCCCCGGACTAGCGGGAGGCAGTGAGCAGTTCTTC	CASSPGLAGGSEQFF
NA	TRBD1	TRBV12-5	TRBJ2-5	TGTGCTAGTGCCGACTCGGACAGGGGGCAAGAGACCCAGTACTTC	CASADSDRGQETQYF
NA	NA	TRBV7-2	TRBJ2-7	TGTGCCAGCAGCTTAGGGGGTAGCCGAACCGCGGGCGAGCAGTACTTC	CASSLGGSRTAGEQYF
NA	TRBD2	TRBV4-2	TRBJ2-7	TGTGCCAGCAGCCACGGGACTAGCGGGAGTTGGGACGAGCAGTACTTC	CASSHGTSGSWDEQYF
NA	NA	TRBV6-5	TRBJ2-2	TGTGCCAGCAGTTACCGGCTAGGTGGCACCGGGGAGCTGTTTTTT	CASSYRLGGTGELFF
NA	NA	TRBV7-8	TRBJ2-7	TGTGCCAGCAGCTTATCTCGGGACACTACCTACGAGCAGTACTTC	CASSLSRDTTYEQYF
NA	NA	TRBV28	TRBJ2-3	TGTGCCAGCAGTTTATCCCCTGCTACAGATACGCAGTATTTT	CASSLSPATDTQYF
once	NA	TRBV27	TRBJ2-7	TGTGCCAGCAGTTCGACTTCGTCCTACGAGCAGTACTTC	CASSSTSSYEQYF
NA	NA	TRBV13	TRBJ2-5	TGTGCCAGCAGCTGGGGGGAGACCCAGTACTTC	CASSWGETQYF
NA	TRBD1	TRBV18	TRBJ1-2	TGTGCCAGCTCAACATACAGGGGTACGCTCTATGGCTACACCTTC	CASSTYRGTLYGYTF
NA	NA	TRBV6-4	TRBJ2-3	TGTGCCAGCAGTGACTCGATAGTCGGGCCAGATACGCAGTATTTT	CASSDSIVGPDTQYF
once	NA	TRBV29-1	TRBJ2-5	TGCAGCGTTGCCGTCAGATTAGAGGCCCAGTACTTC	CSVAVRLEAQYF
NA	NA	TRBV29-1	TRBJ1-1	TGCAGCGGGGGACGGCTGAACACTGAAGCTTTCTTT	CSGGRLNTEAFF
once	TRBD1	TRBV5-1	TRBJ2-7	TGCGCCAGCAGCCTGGCAGGGGGCCTGGAGCAGTACTTC	CASSLAGGLEQYF
NA	TRBD2	TRBV7-8	TRBJ2-2	TGTGCCAGCAGCTCCCGGACTAGCCCGGGCTCCGGGGAGCTGTTTTTT	CASSSRTSPGSGELFF
NA	NA	TRBV6-5	TRBJ2-7	TGTGCCAGCAGTTACGGGGGCCGCCACTACGAGCAGTACTTC	CASSYGGRHYEQYF
NA	TRBD2	TRBV28	TRBJ2-7	TGTGCCAGCAGTTTCTCACGGACACATCCGGGGGGGGGCTACGAGCAGTACTTC	CASSFSRTHPGGGYEQYF
NA	NA	TRBV28	TRBJ2-7	TGTGCCAGCAGTTTTAGACAGGTACGCTCCTACGAGCAGTACTTC	CASSFRQVRSYEQYF
NA	NA	TRBV5-1	TRBJ2-2	TGCGCCAGCAGCGGAAGAGGCGGGACGGCGTCAAACACCGGGGAGCTGTTTTTT	CASSGRGGTASNTGELFF
NA	NA	TRBV28	TRBJ2-7	TGTGCCAGCAGCCCTCTGGGATCAGGGTACGAGCAGTACTTC	CASSPLGSGYEQYF
NA	NA	TRBV28	TRBJ1-4	TGTGCCAGCAGCACGGACCCCGTCGAGGAGGAAAAACTGTTTTTT	CASSTDPVEEEKLFF
once	NA	TRBV7-7	TRBJ2-7	TGTGCTAGCAGCTTAAGCGAGGGAGACTACGAGCAGTACTTC	CASSLSEGDYEQYF
NA	TRBD2	TRBV29-1	TRBJ2-1	TGCAGCGCCTGGGGGGCTAGCGGGAGCGACAATGAGCAGTTCTTC	CSAWGASGSDNEQFF
once	TRBD2	TRBV29-1	TRBJ2-7	TGCAGCGTGTCCGGGAGCGGGAGGAGATACGAGCAGTACTTC	CSVSGSGRRYEQYF
NA	NA	TRBV9	TRBJ1-5	TGTGCCAGCAGCGTAGGGACAACGGGGCAGCCCCAGCATTTT	CASSVGTTGQPQHF
NA	NA	TRBV10-3	TRBJ1-1	TGTGCCATCAGTGAGAGTAACACTGAAGCTTTCTTT	CAISESNTEAFF
once	NA	TRBV9	TRBJ2-7	TGTGCCAGCAGCGTATCCCCCTTGGTGTCCTACGAGCAGTACTTC	CASSVSPLVSYEQYF
few	NA	TRBV19	TRBJ1-2	TGTGCCAGTGGGACGAGCTATGGCTACACCTTC	CASGTSYGYTF
once	NA	TRBV7-2	TRBJ2-3	TGTGCCAGCAGCGACTTCACAGATACGCAGTATTTT	CASSDFTDTQYF
NA	TRBD1	TRBV27	TRBJ1-2	TGTGCCAGCAGCCCCCAGGGGGCGGGCTATGGCTACACCTTC	CASSPQGAGYGYTF
NA	TRBD1	TRBV9	TRBJ2-7	TGTGCCAGCAGCGTAGGGGGGACAGCCTACGAGCAGTACTTC	CASSVGGTAYEQYF
NA	TRBD1	TRBV13	TRBJ2-7	TGTGCCAGCGCCGGAAGTGACAGGGGTTACGAGCAGTACTTC	CASAGSDRGYEQYF